Presented here are 6 T cell receptor beta chains from one specimen sequenced in a study of blood T cell repertoires in COVID-19. Method: immunoSEQ multiplex PCR; TCRdb's copy keeps in-frame clones and lacks some. The sample has some 250,000 clones, 90% to 95% seen once. Input material: PBMCs or T cells enriched from blood (not recorded which). These receptors all stem from a human donor in a cohort exposed to, infected with or recovered from COVID-19 (not recorded which). The donor label of this sample is uncertain.

This clone was observed once. Here the CDR3 DNA reads TGCGCCAGCAGCCAAACCTCTGCGGCCTACGAGCAGTACTTC. It translates to CASSQTSAAYEQYF. The chain employs TRBV4-3 and TRBJ2-7, with D hard to call. The V gene lost 2 bases and the J gene lost 2 bases, with 10 bases spanning the gap. The length of the CDR3 is 14 residues. Germline CDR1 LGHNA, CDR2 YSLEER.

CDR3 region: CATSIRGDQETQYF. As DNA, the CDR3 is TGTGCCACCAGCATCAGGGGGGACCAAGAGACCCAGTACTTC. This sequence joins TRBV15 and TRBJ2-5; TRBD1 might be the D (7 bases). Germline loops: CDR1 LNHNV, CDR2 YYDKDF (reference sequence). V lost 4 bases, J lost 0 bases, and 9 bases lay in between. The CDR3 is 14 residues long.

The chain joins TRBV19 to TRBJ1-1, with D uncertain. Trimming removed 1 base from V and 6 bases from J, with 9 bases in between. The CDR3 length is 13 residues. Germline loops: CDR1 LNHDA, CDR2 SQIVND (reference sequence). The CDR3, as DNA: TGTGCCAGTAGTATAGGAGGGAGCGCTGAAGCTTTCTTT. Its protein product is CASSIGGSAEAFF. The full variable domain, its missing parts supplied by reference TRBV19 and TRBJ1-1, is DGGITQSPKYLFRKEGQNVTLSCEQNLNHDAMYWYRQDPGQGLRLIYYSQIVNDFQKGDIAEGYSVSREKKESFPLTVTSAQKNPTAFYLCASSIGGSAEAFFGQGTRLTVV.

As DNA, the CDR3 is TGTGCCAGCAGCGTAGTCGGGGGGTGGTCTGGCACAGATACGCAGTATTTT. Its protein product is CASSVVGGWSGTDTQYF. This sequence joins TRBV9 and TRBJ2-3; 7 bases map to TRBD2. The V gene end was trimmed by 0 bases and the J gene end by 1 base; junction bases not matched to a gene: 8. The CDR3 has 17 residues. CDR1 and CDR2 from the germline V gene are SGDLS and YYNGEE.

The genes are TRBV7-2 and TRBJ2-5, with 11 bases aligning to TRBD2. In germline, CDR1 is SGHTA, CDR2 FQGNSA. V lost 4 bases, J lost 1 base, and 8 bases stayed unmatched. The CDR3 has 17 amino acids. This CDR3 is CASSSPLAGGPQETQYF. The CDR3 DNA follows: TGTGCCAGCAGCTCTCCATTAGCGGGGGGGCCCCAAGAGACCCAGTACTTC.

The V call is TRBV19, the J call TRBJ1-5; unclear D gene. V lost 7 bases, J lost 6 bases, and 13 bases lay in between. The CDR3 extends over 13 amino acids. Germline CDR1 LNHDA, CDR2 SQIVND (reference sequence). This CDR3 reads CASIGRSGQPQHF. In DNA form, the CDR3 reads TGTGCCAGTATAGGTCGGTCGGGTCAGCCCCAGCATTTT.